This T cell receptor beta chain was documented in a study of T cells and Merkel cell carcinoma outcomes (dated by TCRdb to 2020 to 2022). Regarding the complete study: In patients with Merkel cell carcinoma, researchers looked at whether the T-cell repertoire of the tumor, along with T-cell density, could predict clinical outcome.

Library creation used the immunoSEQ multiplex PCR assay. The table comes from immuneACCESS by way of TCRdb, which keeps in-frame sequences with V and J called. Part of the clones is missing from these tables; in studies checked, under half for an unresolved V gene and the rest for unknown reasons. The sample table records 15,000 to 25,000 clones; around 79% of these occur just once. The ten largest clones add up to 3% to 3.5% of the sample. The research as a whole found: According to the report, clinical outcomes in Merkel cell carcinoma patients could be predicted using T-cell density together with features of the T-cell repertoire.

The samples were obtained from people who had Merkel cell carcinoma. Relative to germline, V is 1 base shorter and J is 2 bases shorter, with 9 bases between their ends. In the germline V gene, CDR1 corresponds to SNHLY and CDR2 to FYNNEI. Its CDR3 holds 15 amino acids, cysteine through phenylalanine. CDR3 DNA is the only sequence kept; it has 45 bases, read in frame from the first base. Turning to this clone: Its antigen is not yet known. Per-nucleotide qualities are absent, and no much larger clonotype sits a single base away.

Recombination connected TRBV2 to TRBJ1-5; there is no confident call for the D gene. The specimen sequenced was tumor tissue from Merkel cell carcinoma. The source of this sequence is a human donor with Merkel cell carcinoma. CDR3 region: CASSEGGRGNQPQHF. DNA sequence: TGTGCCAGCAGTGAAGGGGGTAGGGGCAATCAGCCCCAGCATTTT. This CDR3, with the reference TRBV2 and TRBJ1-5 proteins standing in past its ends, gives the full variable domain EPEVTQTPSHQVTQMGQEVILRCVPISNHLYFYWYRQILGQKVEFLVSFYNNEISEKSEIFDDQFSVERPDGSNFTLKIRSTKLEDSAMYFCASSEGGRGNQPQHFGDGTRLSIL.